This T cell receptor (beta chain) was identified during a study of CD8 T cells in ankylosing spondylitis. Regarding the study as a whole: In ankylosing spondylitis patients, matched synovial fluid reportedly showed significant enrichment of disease-linked clones. A subset of motif variants has previously been described in the synovial fluid and blood of reactive arthritis. CD8+ by phenotype, disease-linked clones were relatively rare in peripheral blood.

This clonotype was counted a single time. Its matching antigen is unknown. As the method for making TCR beta libraries, quantitative 5'-RACE with molecular barcodes was used. TCRdb independently ran MiXCR on the 5' RACE reads; one entry per CDR3 protein. The data show 200,000 or so distinct CDR3 sequences, 10% to 15% seen once. CDR3 size: 13 residues. Germline CDR1 and CDR2: SGHNT and YENEEA. V gave up 6 bases and J gave up 4 bases, with 9 bases separating them. Sequenced material: blood, either unsorted or a sorted T cell fraction (not recorded which). The chain links TRBV11-3 to TRBJ2-2; D may match TRBD1 or TRBD2 (5 bases each). This TCR was recovered from a female donor with ankylosing spondylitis or in good health (not recorded which). The CDR3, as DNA: TGTGCCAGCAGGGCGAGGGGCACCGGGGAGCTGTTTTTT. It specifies CASRARGTGELFF.